This TCR beta chain is drawn from a study of CD8 T cells in Susac syndrome. The CDR3 has 16 residues. In germline, CDR1 is LGHNA, CDR2 YSLEER. V trimming: 0 bases; J trimming: 2 bases; junction bases outside the gene matches: 5. Reverse transcription used roughly 0.45 to 1 ug RNA and random hexamers. TCRdb independently ran MiXCR on the immunoSEQ multiplex PCR reads; one entry per CDR3 protein. The sample includes approximately 100,000 distinct CDR3 sequences, 80% to 95% of them seen just once. Negative isolation yielded CD8+ and CD4+ T cells; FACS enriched TEMRA cells. This chain connects TRBV4-3 to TRBJ2-3; 7 positions agree with TRBD2. The TCR sequence derives from a human donor in good health. Input material: CD4+ T cells from PBMCs. The CDR3 loop is CASSQDGGGPTDTQYF. The DNA for the CDR3 is TGCGCCAGCAGCCAAGATGGGGGGGGACCCACAGATACGCAGTATTTT.